This T cell receptor (beta chain) was captured by sequencing in a study of blood T cell repertoires in COVID-19. Background on the study: Sources were T cells, B-cell-depleted T cells, or PBMCs; the material itself was cDNA or gDNA.

Assay: immunoSEQ multiplex PCR; the TCRdb copy retains only in-frame clones and omits some. The sample consists of roughly 120,000 clones, approximately 85% of them appearing once. The sample was peripheral blood. The sequence was obtained from a human donor in a cohort sampled during active COVID-19.

The CDR3 here is CASKTTGGRNTGELFF. The CDR3, as DNA: TGTGCCAGCAAAACTACGGGGGGAAGGAACACCGGGGAGCTGTTTTTT. The J gene is TRBJ2-2, the V gene TRBV6-6; 7 nucleotides match TRBD2. This CDR3 is 16 amino acids long. Germline assignment: CDR1 MNHNY and CDR2 SVGAGI (reference sequence). The V gene end was trimmed by 7 bases and the J gene end by 1 base; junction bases not matched to a gene: 9.